This T cell receptor (beta chain) originates from a study of breast tumors, draining lymph nodes, adjacent tissues. TCRdb used MiXCR to reprocess the multiplex PCR reads, holding one entry per CDR3 protein. This table has 50,000 to 75,000 distinct CDR3 sequences, 57% appearing once. Germline trimming cut 6 bases from V and 3 bases from J; bases unmatched to any gene: 7. CDR3 size: 15 residues. In germline, CDR1 is MNHNY, CDR2 SVGAGI (reference sequence). General study findings and limits: The data were judged consistent with most tumor T cells coming from lymph node and expanding in tumor. Compared with basal-like, luminal-like tumors shared significantly more repertoire with nontumor tissue. Compared with lymph nodes, tumors were less diverse; compared with nontumor tissue, more.

This clonotype appeared many times. Its cognate antigen is unknown. Sequencing was done on a sample of breast tumor tissue. The receptor was isolated from a female donor with breast cancer. Some clones in this sample may be carry-over from other donors' samples. The genes are TRBV6-6 and TRBJ2-1; 8 positions match TRBD1. CDR3 DNA sequence: TGTGCCAGCAGAAACACAGGGGGAATCTACAATGAGCAGTTCTTC. It encodes CASRNTGGIYNEQFF.